The 23 T cell receptor beta chains in this list originate from one sample, sequenced in a study of T-cell memory formation after mild COVID-19. TCRdb passed the 5' RACE reads through MiXCR, listing each CDR3 protein once. The sample contains 250,000 to 350,000 distinct CDR3 sequences, 15% of which appear only once. Sequencing was done on a sample of PBMCs or a T cell subset sorted from them (not recorded which). These receptors were obtained from a man younger than 35 who had mild COVID-19 (a few samples of this study predate the infection). Cell type and time point are not known.

The chain employs TRBV27 and TRBJ1-3, with D unresolved. This CDR3 spans 18 amino acids. With 5 bases removed from V and 0 bases from J, the gap between germline ends came to 20 bases. Germline values: CDR1 MNHEY, CDR2 SMNVEV (reference sequence). The CDR3 DNA reads TGTGCCAGCAGTCCTGAACCCTTGGCGGAGAGCTCTGGAAACACCATATATTTT. Its translation: CASSPEPLAESSGNTIYF.

V is TRBV6-2 or TRBV6-3 and J is TRBJ2-1; possibly TRBD1 or TRBD2 for D (6 bases each). The V gene lost 1 base and the J gene lost 4 bases, with 11 bases spanning the gap. There are 15 residues in the CDR3. Germline assignment: CDR1 MNHEY and CDR2 SVGEGT. The CDR3 bases are TGTGCCAGCAGTTACTACGGGGGCGAGTACAATGAGCAGTTCTTC. It is translated as CASSYYGGEYNEQFF.

This chain connects TRBV5-4 to TRBJ2-5, with a tentative D call TRBD2 (6 bases). This CDR3 has 15 amino acids. Looked up from germline, CDR1 is SGHNT and CDR2 is YYREEE (reference sequence). V lost 6 bases and J lost 3, with 18 bases in between. The CDR3 DNA follows: TGTGCCAGCACCCCCGGCGGGGCTGGGAAAGAGACCCAGTACTTC. Protein sequence: CASTPGGAGKETQYF.

The CDR3 sequence is CASSLVDRGRANTEAFF. The CDR3 DNA follows: TGCGCCAGCAGCTTGGTGGACAGGGGCCGGGCGAACACTGAAGCTTTCTTT. The chain recombines TRBV5-1 with TRBJ1-1; 9 positions agree with TRBD1. Germline V gene data show CDR1 as SGHRS and CDR2 as YFSETQ. Trimming at V came to 0 bases and at J to 1 base, leaving 7 bases not matched to a gene. The CDR3 loop spans 17 amino acids.

This clonotype has more than one count but fewer than ten. CDR3 sequence: CASSPPSDRAYNEQFF. The CDR3 DNA is TGTGCCAGCAGTCCGCCTTCAGACAGGGCCTACAATGAGCAGTTCTTC. The V and J genes are TRBV6-2 or TRBV6-3 and TRBJ2-1; 7 bases fit TRBD1. CDR1 is MNHEY, CDR2 SVGEGT, per germline. V trimming: 5 bases; J trimming: 2 bases; junction bases outside the gene matches: 9. The CDR3 totals 16 residues.

The V and J genes are TRBV5-4 and TRBJ2-2; D not certain. The ends were cut back, 4 bases at V and 3 bases at J, with 10 bases in the middle. This CDR3 region has 14 residues. From germline, CDR1 is SGHNT and CDR2 YYREEE (reference sequence). The CDR3 coding sequence is TGTGCCAGCAGCCGTCGGGCCGACACCGGGGAGCTGTTTTTT. It codes for CASSRRADTGELFF.

The gene calls are TRBV11-1 and TRBJ2-1, with a tentative D call TRBD1 (6 bases). This CDR3 has 15 amino acids. Germline V gives CDR1 SGHAT, CDR2 FQDESV (reference sequence). V dropped 3 bases and J dropped 0 bases, with 9 bases sitting between them. The CDR3 bases are TGTGCCAGCAGCTTGGGGGCTCTCTCCTACAATGAGCAGTTCTTC. The encoded protein is CASSLGALSYNEQFF. The full variable domain, its missing parts supplied by reference TRBV11-1 and TRBJ2-1, is EAEVAQSPRYKITEKSQAVAFWCDPISGHATLYWYRQILGQGPELLVQFQDESVVDDSQLPKDRFSAERLKGVDSTLKIQPAELGDSAMYLCASSLGALSYNEQFFGPGTRLTVL.

The V gene is TRBV6-1, the J gene TRBJ1-5; 7 bases match TRBD1. The J segment lost 0 bases and the V segment lost 7 bases, leaving 15 bases of the junction unmatched. Germline CDR1 is MNHNS and CDR2 is SASEGT. This CDR3 has 18 amino acids. For the CDR3, the DNA is TGTGCCAGCACTGGGACAGCCGTACTGGAATATAGCAATCAGCCCCAGCATTTT. Translation gives CASTGTAVLEYSNQPQHF.

This clonotype was seen many times. The V and J genes are TRBV29-1 and TRBJ1-2, with D hard to call. Germline V gene sequence: CDR1 SQVTM, CDR2 ANQGSEA. Trimming shortened V by 3 bases and J by 3 bases, and 14 bases separated the two germline ends. The CDR3 is made up of 14 amino acids. The CDR3, as DNA: TGCAGCGTTGAGCCCAGGCTAGCTGACTATGGCTACACCTTC. Translation gives CSVEPRLADYGYTF. The complete variable domain, with remaining parts taken from reference TRBV29-1 and TRBJ1-2, reads SAVISQKPSRDICQRGTSLTIQCQVDSQVTMMFWYRQQPGQSLTLIATANQGSEATYESGFVIDKFPISRPNLTFSTLTVSNMSPEDSSIYLCSVEPRLADYGYTFGSGTRLTVV.

This clonotype was observed at least ten times. The V and J genes are TRBV6-6 and TRBJ2-3; TRBD2 matches 8 bases. The germline V gene has CDR1 MNHNY and CDR2 SVGAGI (reference sequence). The CDR3 totals 15 residues. Losses at the gene ends were 4 bases for V and 4 bases for J; bases not matched to a gene: 7. The chain's CDR3 is CASSFQRGRADTQYF. The DNA of the CDR3 is TGTGCCAGCAGTTTCCAGCGGGGGCGGGCAGATACGCAGTATTTT.

The V gene is TRBV19, the J gene TRBJ2-7; 10 nucleotides agree with TRBD1. Germline V gene sequence: CDR1 LNHDA, CDR2 SQIVND (reference sequence). The CDR3 runs 14 residues. The ends lost 5 bases at V and 2 bases at J; junction bases unmatched: 3. In DNA, the CDR3 is TGTGCCAGTAGTTGGGGGACAGGGGCCTACGAGCAGTACTTC. Its translation: CASSWGTGAYEQYF.

V is TRBV4-1 and J is TRBJ1-1, with a possible D match to TRBD1 (6 bases). Trimming took off 4 bases at V and 8 bases at J, with 14 bases between the two ends. The CDR3 length is 13 residues. In germline, CDR1 is MGHRA, CDR2 YSYEKL. CDR3 protein: CASSLWTEQEAFF. Written as DNA, the CDR3 is TGCGCCAGCAGCCTGTGGACAGAGCAAGAAGCTTTCTTT.

The table lists this clonotype with many counts. The chain joins TRBV2 to TRBJ2-1; D ambiguous. Trimming removed 0 bases at V and 7 bases at J, with 7 bases between. The CDR3 runs to 13 residues. Germline CDR1 reads SNHLY; CDR2 reads FYNNEI. In DNA form, the CDR3 reads TGTGCCAGCAGTGAAGCAGGGTTGAATGAGCAGTTCTTC. As protein: CASSEAGLNEQFF.

The chain employs TRBV5-1 and TRBJ2-7; D is uncertain. Germline V gene data show CDR1 as SGHRS and CDR2 as YFSETQ. The CDR3 runs to 13 residues. V was trimmed by 0 bases and J by 3 bases, leaving 7 bases between them. DNA of the CDR3: TGCGCCAGCAGCTTGGGTGAGGTCTACGAGCAGTACTTC. This sequence encodes CASSLGEVYEQYF.

This clonotype occurred many times. This chain joins TRBV5-1 and TRBJ2-3; 8 bases align to TRBD1. The CDR3 consists of 14 residues. Germline V gene sequence: CDR1 SGHRS, CDR2 YFSETQ. Trimming at V came to 3 bases and at J to 7 bases, leaving 7 bases not matched to a gene. Here the CDR3 DNA reads TGCGCCAGCAGCTCAGGGGGCGACGGTTATACGCAGTATTTT. It encodes CASSSGGDGYTQYF.

This clonotype was counted between two and nine times. At one of its ends the junction is not consistent with the germline gene, which may arise from a read error. The V and J genes are TRBV5-1 and TRBJ2-1; 10 bases line up with TRBD2. CDR1 is SGHRS and CDR2 is YFSETQ in the germline V gene. This CDR3 comprises 15 residues. CDR3 sequence: CASSFTTSGYTEQFF. The CDR3, as DNA: TGCGCCAGCAGCTTCACGACTAGCGGGTACACTGAGCAGTTCTTC.

The rearrangement links TRBV5-1 to TRBJ2-5; D is unclear. From germline, CDR1 is SGHRS and CDR2 YFSETQ. V gave up 4 bases and J gave up 2 bases, with 15 bases separating them. This CDR3 is 15 amino acids long. Here the CDR3 DNA reads TGCGCCAGCAGCACCTCCGACGGACGACAAGAGACCCAGTACTTC. Translated: CASSTSDGRQETQYF.

The V and J genes are TRBV6-1 and TRBJ1-2; possible D gene TRBD1, 5 bases. The CDR3 runs 14 residues. V shed 8 bases and J shed 4 bases, with 17 bases lying between them. From germline, CDR1 is MNHNS and CDR2 SASEGT. The CDR3 DNA sequence: TGTGCCAGCTCGGGGGGAAGTTGGGGCTATGGCTACACCTTC. This codes for CASSGGSWGYGYTF.

The gene calls are TRBV5-6 and TRBJ2-1, with a tentative D call TRBD1 (5 bases). Germline assignment: CDR1 SGHDT and CDR2 YYEEEE. This CDR3 comprises 13 residues. The V gene lost 0 bases and the J gene lost 9 bases, with 10 bases spanning the gap. CDR3 in DNA: TGTGCCAGCAGCTTGGAACAGGTCCTTGAGCAGTTCTTC. It translates to CASSLEQVLEQFF.

The genes are TRBV7-9 and TRBJ2-4; D remains unclear. Germline CDR1 reads SEHNR; CDR2 reads FQNEAQ (reference sequence). The CDR3 loop spans 16 amino acids. V was pared by 0 bases and J by 0 bases, with 9 bases between. This CDR3 reads CASSLAYSIAKNIQYF. The CDR3 bases are TGTGCCAGCAGCTTAGCCTATTCGATAGCCAAAAACATTCAGTACTTC.

V is TRBV7-8 and J is TRBJ1-2; perhaps TRBD1 as D (5 bases). V lost 3 bases to trimming and J lost 8 bases, with 22 bases between them. CDR3 length: 16 amino acids. Germline loops: CDR1 SGHVS, CDR2 FQNEAQ. CDR3 region: CASSFRAEGTKEGYTF. The CDR3 DNA is TGTGCCAGCAGCTTTAGGGCGGAGGGGACGAAAGAAGGCTACACCTTC.

This clonotype showed up just a few times. The rearrangement joins TRBV7-3 to TRBJ2-2; D is tentatively TRBD1 or TRBD2 (5 bases each). V was pared by 5 bases and J by 5 bases, with 15 bases between. The germline gives CDR1 SGHTA, CDR2 FQGTGA. CDR3 size: 15 residues. CDR3 coding DNA: TGTGCCAGCAGCCAACTAGAGTGGGGGACCGGGGAGCTGTTTTTT. Translating it yields CASSQLEWGTGELFF. The entire variable domain, with the rest obtained from reference TRBV7-3 and TRBJ2-2, is as follows: GAGVSQTPSNKVTEKGKYVELRCDPISGHTALYWYRQSLGQGPEFLIYFQGTGAADDSGLPNDRFFAVRPEGSVSTLKIQRTERGDSAVYLCASSQLEWGTGELFFGEGSRLTVL.

The chain links TRBV20-1 to TRBJ2-3; no firm D call. Germline V gene lookup returns CDR1 DFQATT and CDR2 SNEGSKA (reference sequence). The CDR3 is made up of 12 amino acids. The V and J ends lost 4 bases and 2 bases respectively, with 7 bases between them. CDR3 nucleotide sequence: TGCAGTGCTACCCACATCACAGATACGCAGTATTTT. Translated, it gives CSATHITDTQYF.